Each of the 18 T cell receptor beta chains below was sequenced from the same sample in a study of cytomegalovirus exposure and HLA in healthy donors. The method was immunoSEQ multiplex PCR; TCRdb's version includes in-frame clones alone and lacks a portion of them. The table has roughly 350,000 clones, 86% seen once; the top ten hold around 0.8%. The sample comprised PBMCs. These receptors all stem from a woman between 18 and 30 years old in good health and CMV-seronegative.

This clone was detected once. The rearrangement uses TRBV9 and TRBJ2-2, with D uncertain. From germline, CDR1 is SGDLS and CDR2 YYNGEE. The CDR3 contains 15 residues. Trimming removed 0 bases from V and 0 bases from J, with 6 bases in between. The CDR3 loop is CASSVVAANTGELFF. Here the CDR3 DNA reads TGTGCCAGCAGCGTAGTGGCCGCGAACACCGGGGAGCTGTTTTTT.

This chain uses TRBV4-1 with TRBJ2-1, with TRBD2 matching over 14 bases. The trim removed 10 bases at V and 9 bases at J, leaving 2 bases unmatched. Germline assignment: CDR1 MGHRA and CDR2 YSYEKL. The CDR3 is 12 amino acids. CDR3 nucleotides: TGCGCCACGACTAGCGGGAGGGGTGAGCAGTTCTTC. It specifies CATTSGRGEQFF.

This clone has a single count. The gene calls are TRBV18 and TRBJ1-2; weak D call: TRBD1 (5 bases). Germline V gives CDR1 KGHSH, CDR2 LQKENI. The CDR3 is 15 amino acids. V dropped 3 bases and J dropped 8 bases, with 19 bases sitting between them. CDR3 sequence reads: CASSPRGLLAEGYTF. CDR3 in DNA: TGTGCCAGCTCACCCCGGGGACTTTTGGCTGAGGGCTACACCTTC.

This clone showed up just once. The chain combines TRBV5-1 with TRBJ2-2; D perhaps matches TRBD2 (5 bases). The CDR3 spans 14 residues. Per the germline V gene, CDR1 is SGHRS and CDR2 is YFSETQ. The germline V and J ends were trimmed by 9 bases and 6 bases, with 18 bases remaining between them. CDR3 in amino acids: CATKGVDLSGELFF. The CDR3, as DNA: TGCGCCACCAAGGGAGTCGACTTATCCGGGGAGCTGTTTTTT.

The V and J genes are TRBV5-6 and TRBJ2-2, with TRBD1 as a possible D gene (6 bases). CDR3 length equals 16 residues. Trimming shortened V by 3 bases and J by 4 bases, and 16 bases separated the two germline ends. Per the germline V gene, CDR1 is SGHDT and CDR2 is YYEEEE. For the CDR3, the DNA is TGTGCCAGCAGCTCCTTGGGGGCCTCGGGCACCGGGGAGCTGTTTTTT. As protein: CASSSLGASGTGELFF.

This chain joins TRBV7-2 and TRBJ2-1; D perhaps matches TRBD1 (5 bases). The CDR3 contains 15 residues. V was clipped by 1 base and J by 9 bases, with 16 bases between them. Germline V CDR1 and CDR2: SGHTA, FQGNSA. The DNA for the CDR3 is TGTGCCAGCAGCTTAGTTATGGTTAGAAGGGGTGAGCAGTTCTTC. As protein: CASSLVMVRRGEQFF.

This clone was found a few times. The chain links TRBV7-9 to TRBJ2-7; TRBD1 aligns across 8 bases. This CDR3 is 16 amino acids long. With 1 base clipped from V and 0 bases from J, the junction kept 5 bases outside the gene matches. Germline assignment: CDR1 SEHNR and CDR2 FQNEAQ (reference sequence). CDR3 sequence (DNA): TGTGCCAGCAGCTTAGGTAGGACAGGGAGCTCCTACGAGCAGTACTTC. Its protein is CASSLGRTGSSYEQYF.

The chain recombines TRBV5-1 with TRBJ2-5, with 11 bases that match TRBD1. Germline V CDR1 and CDR2: SGHRS, YFSETQ. The CDR3 loop spans 15 amino acids. Trimming at V came to 3 bases and at J to 4 bases, leaving 5 bases not matched to a gene. For the CDR3, the DNA is TGCGCCAGCAGCTCAGGACAGGGGGCTTTAGAGACCCAGTACTTC. This codes for CASSSGQGALETQYF.

This rearrangement joins TRBV28 to TRBJ2-1; 13 bases align to TRBD2. Losses at the gene ends were 6 bases for V and 7 bases for J; bases not matched to a gene: 6. Germline assignment: CDR1 MDHEN and CDR2 SYDVKM. There are 15 residues in the CDR3. The CDR3 DNA reads as TGTGCCAGCAGCCAGGGACTAGCGGGGCGGAATGAGCAGTTCTTC. Translation gives CASSQGLAGRNEQFF. The full variable domain, its missing parts supplied by reference TRBV28 and TRBJ2-1, is DVKVTQSSRYLVKRTGEKVFLECVQDMDHENMFWYRQDPGLGLRLIYFSYDVKMKEKGDIPEGYSVSREKKERFSLILESASTNQTSMYLCASSQGLAGRNEQFFGPGTRLTVL.

The rearrangement joins TRBV4-2 to TRBJ2-7; 11 bases agree with TRBD2. In germline, CDR1 is LGHNA, CDR2 YNFKEQ. The CDR3 contains 21 residues. The junction had 23 bases not matched to a gene; V was cut back by 3 bases and J by 4 bases. CDR3 amino acids: CASSHVPHSELAGVGRYEQYF. As DNA, the CDR3 is TGTGCCAGCAGCCACGTACCTCACTCCGAACTAGCGGGAGTAGGCAGGTACGAGCAGTACTTC.

This clone was counted a single time. V gene TRBV11-2 combines with J gene TRBJ1-1; 9 nucleotides agree with TRBD1. Germline V gene sequence: CDR1 SGHAT, CDR2 FQNNGV. This CDR3 is 15 amino acids long. V shed 2 bases and J 5 bases; nucleotides not matched to a gene: 6. CDR3 sequence (DNA): TGTGCCAGCAGCTTAACAGGGGGCGATGGGACTGAAGCTTTCTTT. As protein: CASSLTGGDGTEAFF. The full variable domain, its missing parts supplied by reference TRBV11-2 and TRBJ1-1, is EAGVAQSPRYKIIEKRQSVAFWCNPISGHATLYWYQQILGQGPKLLIQFQNNGVVDDSQLPKDRFSAERLKGVDSTLKIQPAKLEDSAVYLCASSLTGGDGTEAFFGQGTRLTVV.

V gene TRBV4-3 combines with J gene TRBJ1-2, with a tentative D call TRBD1 (5 bases). CDR3 length: 15 residues. Germline V gene lookup returns CDR1 LGHNA and CDR2 YSLEER. Trimming left V 3 bases short and J 7 bases short, with 18 bases between. Here the CDR3 DNA reads TGCGCCAGCAGCCAGCTAATAGGTTCAAGGGGTGGCTACACCTTC. Protein product: CASSQLIGSRGGYTF.

The chain is built from TRBV19 and TRBJ2-2; D uncertain. The length of the CDR3 is 15 residues. V was cut by 0 bases and J by 6 bases, with 11 bases left in between. Germline values: CDR1 LNHDA, CDR2 SQIVND (reference sequence). The CDR3 DNA is TGTGCCAGTAGTATAGAGTACCAGATTGCCGGGGAGCTGTTTTTT. Its translation is CASSIEYQIAGELFF.

V usage is TRBV5-4 and J usage is TRBJ1-2; D might be TRBD1 (5 bases). Germline-derived CDR1 and CDR2 are SGHNT and YYREEE (reference sequence). The CDR3 runs to 14 residues. Trimming stripped 2 bases from V and 0 bases from J, with 8 bases between. This CDR3 reads CASSLGATNYGYTF. The DNA of the CDR3 is TGTGCCAGCAGCTTAGGGGCCACTAACTATGGCTACACCTTC.

This sequence joins TRBV16 and TRBJ2-7, with 7 bases fitting TRBD2. The J segment lost 5 bases and the V segment lost 4 bases, leaving 14 bases of the junction unmatched. The CDR3 has 16 residues. From germline, CDR1 is KGHSY and CDR2 FQNENV. The CDR3 DNA is TGTGCCAGCAGCCCATCCTGGGCGAAGGGAGGGGACGAGCAGTACTTC. Translation: CASSPSWAKGGDEQYF.

This rearrangement joins TRBV4-1 to TRBJ1-2; weak D call: TRBD1 (5 bases). CDR3 length: 15 amino acids. The V and J ends lost 5 bases and 0 bases respectively, with 13 bases between them. The germline V gene has CDR1 MGHRA and CDR2 YSYEKL. The CDR3 sequence is CASSATDSPNYGYTF. CDR3 DNA sequence: TGCGCCAGCAGCGCCACCGACAGCCCTAACTATGGCTACACCTTC.

V and J are TRBV27 and TRBJ2-7, with 10 bases matching TRBD2. The ends lost 7 bases at V and 1 base at J; junction bases unmatched: 10. Germline V gene lookup returns CDR1 MNHEY and CDR2 SMNVEV (reference sequence). The CDR3 is 16 residues long. CDR3 nucleotide sequence: TGTGCCAGCACGACCCTCCGGACTAGCGGATCCTACGAGCAGTACTTC. It yields the protein CASTTLRTSGSYEQYF.

The rearrangement links TRBV5-5 to TRBJ1-4, with D perhaps matching TRBD1 (6 bases). V was cut by 5 bases and J by 6 bases, with 17 bases left in between. Per germline, CDR1 SGHKS and CDR2 YYEKEE (reference sequence). The CDR3 length is 15 residues. The CDR3 sequence is CASSSTGWGDEKLFF. Here the CDR3 DNA reads TGTGCCAGCAGTTCGACAGGCTGGGGCGATGAAAAACTGTTTTTT.